This T cell receptor beta chain is drawn from a study of control samples from healthy donors and cancer patients. Germline CDR1 and CDR2: SGHRS and YFSETQ. V was pared by 3 bases and J by 0 bases, with 4 bases of the junction left unmatched. This CDR3 contains 15 residues. Assay used: immunoSEQ multiplex PCR; TCRdb lists only in-frame clones, some missing. Among about 86,000 clones, over 90% were seen once, and the ten largest hold about 5%. Sequencing was performed on blood. This TCR was sampled from a woman aged 18-35 years in good health. The chain carries TRBV5-1 and TRBJ1-2, with 8 bases lining up with TRBD1. This CDR3 reads CASSSDRGANYGYTF. DNA of the CDR3: TGCGCCAGCAGCTCCGACAGGGGAGCTAACTATGGCTACACCTTC.